This is a list of T cell receptor beta chains from one sample in a study of blood T cells in healthy people across ages. One entry per CDR3 protein results from TCRdb running MiXCR on the 5' RACE reads. The table shows more than 550,000 distinct CDR3 sequences, with over 20% occurring only once. The sequencing sample was made of blood. Receptor source: a man aged 70 or older in good health. The CDR3 runs from the conserved cysteine through the conserved F or W. D genes are given only for firm matches. Expanded clones get a size class; other rows say once, few or many, or leave the size out.

clone size | J gene | V gene | CDR3 length | D gene | CDR3 DNA | CDR3 protein
NA | TRBJ2-2 | TRBV20-1 | 14 | TRBD1 | TGCAGTACAGCGGGACAGGGCAACACCGGGGAGCTGTTTTTT | CSTAGQGNTGELFF
NA | TRBJ1-6 | TRBV12-3/TRBV12-4 | 14 | TRBD1 | TGTGCCAGCACCGCCGGGACAGATAATTCACCCCTCCACTTT | CASTAGTDNSPLHF
few | TRBJ2-5 | TRBV4-1 | 15 | NA | TGCGCCAGCAGCCAAGAAGGAATAGTAACTGAGACCCAGTACTTC | CASSQEGIVTETQYF
few | TRBJ2-1 | TRBV18 | 13 | NA | TGTGCCAGCTCACCTGGAACAGACGGTGAGCAGTTCTTC | CASSPGTDGEQFF
NA | TRBJ2-1 | TRBV3-1 | 14 | TRBD2 | TGTGCCAGCAGCCAGAGTCGGGGGGACAATGAGCAGTTCTTC | CASSQSRGDNEQFF
NA | TRBJ2-5 | TRBV12-3/TRBV12-4 | 14 | NA | TGTGCCAGCAGCATCTCCGGGTTCGGAGAGACCCAGTACTTC | CASSISGFGETQYF
NA | TRBJ2-1 | TRBV5-1 | 12 | NA | TGCGCCAGCAGGTTTCTGGAGCATGAGCAGTTCTTC | CASRFLEHEQFF
NA | TRBJ2-3 | TRBV5-6 | 14 | NA | TGTGCCAGCAGCTTGGGACTTTCACATGATACGCAGTATTTT | CASSLGLSHDTQYF
many | TRBJ2-5 | TRBV20-1 | 12 | NA | TGCAGTCCTCGACGGGCCAGGGAGACCCAGTACTTC | CSPRRARETQYF
NA | TRBJ1-4 | TRBV25-1 | 14 | TRBD1 | TGTGCCAGCAGTGAATCGGCAGGGGGTGAAAAACTGTTTTTT | CASSESAGGEKLFF
NA | TRBJ1-4 | TRBV4-3 | 16 | TRBD1 | TGCGCCAGCAGCCATGGTTATAGACAGGGGGCGGGAAAACTGTTTTTT | CASSHGYRQGAGKLFF
NA | TRBJ2-1 | TRBV27 | 15 | TRBD2 | TGTGCCAGCAGTGAGAGGGCTAGCGGGAGCAATGAGCAGTTCTTC | CASSERASGSNEQFF
few | TRBJ2-3 | TRBV12-3/TRBV12-4 | 14 | NA | TGTGCCAGCATGGGGACTGTCAGCACAGATACGCAGTATTTT | CASMGTVSTDTQYF
NA | TRBJ2-3 | TRBV13 | 16 | NA | TGTGCCAGCAGCCCGGACCGGGACCCAAGAACGAGGACGCAGTATTTT | CASSPDRDPRTRTQYF
few | TRBJ2-2 | TRBV11-3 | 16 | NA | TGTGCCAGCAGTCCCGGGAGTCAGGGCTACACCGGGGAGCTGTTTTTT | CASSPGSQGYTGELFF